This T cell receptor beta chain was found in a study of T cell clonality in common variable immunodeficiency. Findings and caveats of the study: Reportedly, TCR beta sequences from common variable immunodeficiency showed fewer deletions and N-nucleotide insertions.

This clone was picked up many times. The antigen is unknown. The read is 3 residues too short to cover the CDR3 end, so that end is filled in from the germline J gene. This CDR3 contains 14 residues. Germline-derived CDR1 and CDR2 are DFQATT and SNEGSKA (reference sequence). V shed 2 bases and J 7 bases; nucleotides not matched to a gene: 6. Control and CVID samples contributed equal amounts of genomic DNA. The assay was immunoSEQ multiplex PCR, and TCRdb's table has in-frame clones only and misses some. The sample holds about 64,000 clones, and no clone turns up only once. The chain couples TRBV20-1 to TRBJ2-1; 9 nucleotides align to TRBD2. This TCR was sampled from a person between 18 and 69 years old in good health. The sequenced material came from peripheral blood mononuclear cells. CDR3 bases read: TGCAGTGCTAGAAAGCGGGAGGCCAGAAATGAG. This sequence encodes CSARKREARNE. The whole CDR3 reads CSARKREARNEQFF.